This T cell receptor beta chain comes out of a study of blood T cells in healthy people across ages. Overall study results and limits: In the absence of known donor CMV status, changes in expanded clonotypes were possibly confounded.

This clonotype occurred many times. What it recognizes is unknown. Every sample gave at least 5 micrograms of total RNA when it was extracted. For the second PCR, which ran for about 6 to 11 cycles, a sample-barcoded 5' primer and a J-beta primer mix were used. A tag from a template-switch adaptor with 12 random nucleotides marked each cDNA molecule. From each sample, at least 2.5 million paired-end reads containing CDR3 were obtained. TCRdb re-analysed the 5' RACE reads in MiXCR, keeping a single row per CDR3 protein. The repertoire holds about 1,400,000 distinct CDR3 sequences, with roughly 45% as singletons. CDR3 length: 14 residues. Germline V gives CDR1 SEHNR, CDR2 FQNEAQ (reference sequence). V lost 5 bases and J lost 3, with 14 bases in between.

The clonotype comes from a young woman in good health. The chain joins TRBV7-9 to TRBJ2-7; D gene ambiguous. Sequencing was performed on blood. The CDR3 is CASSPDGYIYEQYF. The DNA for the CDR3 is TGTGCCAGCAGCCCGGACGGATACATCTACGAGCAGTACTTC.